This TCR beta chain was sequenced in a study of blood T cell repertoires in COVID-19. Cohort allocation depended upon clinical history that participants reported. The ends lost 0 bases at V and 7 bases at J; junction bases unmatched: 8. This CDR3 spans 16 amino acids. Germline CDR1 reads MNHEY; CDR2 reads SVGAGI. In the original processing: From reference gene primer amplification, estimates of nucleated cell counts were derived. Only in-frame clones appear in the TCRdb table, and some are missing; sequencing was by immunoSEQ multiplex PCR. The DNA gave D and trimming, while V, J and clone size come from that table. This table has approximately 190,000 clones, over 80% appearing once.

Sequenced material: PBMCs or T cells enriched from blood (not recorded which). This TCR was sampled from a woman in her twenties or thirties who had been exposed to COVID-19. The chain is built from TRBV6-5 and TRBJ1-5; TRBD1 matches 8 bases. The CDR3 is CASSYSTGQGWQPQHF. DNA of the CDR3: TGTGCCAGCAGTTACTCTACTGGACAGGGTTGGCAGCCCCAGCATTTT.